The TCR beta chain described here comes from a study of T cell responses to AZD1222 COVID-19 vaccine. Study-level results: Baseline seropositives among AZD1222 recipients totaled only five or six.

This CDR3 region has 14 residues. With 5 bases removed from V and 2 bases from J, the gap between germline ends came to 11 bases. CDR1 and CDR2 (germline): MNHEY, SVGAGI. Concerning this clone: Its antigen is as yet unknown.

Produced via immunoSEQ multiplex PCR; TCRdb's table is partial and in-frame only. The data contain 110,000 to 150,000 clones, roughly 91% of them singletons. The TCR was taken from an adult who received the AZD1222 COVID-19 vaccine. This chain connects TRBV6-5 to TRBJ2-3; D remains ambiguous. Sequenced material: peripheral blood, taken 28 days after the second AZD1222 dose. The CDR3 spells CASSRAAATDTQYF. CDR3 nucleotides: TGTGCCAGCAGTCGCGCGGCAGCCACAGATACGCAGTATTTT.